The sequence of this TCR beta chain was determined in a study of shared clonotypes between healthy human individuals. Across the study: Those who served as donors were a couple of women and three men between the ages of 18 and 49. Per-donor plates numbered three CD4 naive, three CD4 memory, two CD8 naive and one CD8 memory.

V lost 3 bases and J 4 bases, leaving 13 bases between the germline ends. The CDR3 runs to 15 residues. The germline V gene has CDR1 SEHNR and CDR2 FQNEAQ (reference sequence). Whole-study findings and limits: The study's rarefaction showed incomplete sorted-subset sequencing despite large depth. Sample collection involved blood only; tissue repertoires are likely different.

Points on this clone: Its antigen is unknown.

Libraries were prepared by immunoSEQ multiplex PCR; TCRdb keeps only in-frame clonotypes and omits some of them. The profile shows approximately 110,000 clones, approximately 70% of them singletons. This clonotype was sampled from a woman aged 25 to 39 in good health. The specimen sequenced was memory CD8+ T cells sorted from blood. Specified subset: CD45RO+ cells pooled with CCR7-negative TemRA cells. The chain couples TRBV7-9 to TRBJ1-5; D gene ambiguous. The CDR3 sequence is CASSLGRADNQPQHF. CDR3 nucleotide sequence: TGTGCCAGCAGCTTGGGTCGGGCAGATAATCAGCCCCAGCATTTT.